The T cell receptor beta chain under discussion was sequenced for a study of T cell repertoires in cytomegalovirus infection. At the level of the study: It can be stated that public TCR beta signatures indicated CMV infection as well as a matching HLA type.

Study results and caveats: Clonotype analysis showed dominance of the ex vivo response by HLA-C-restricted CMV-specific TCR beta clonotypes.

The CDR3 is 13 residues long. Germline loops: CDR1 SGHDN, CDR2 FVKESK. V was pared by 4 bases and J by 10 bases, with 14 bases between. This clonotype was detected many times. The antigen remains unidentified. MiXCR was run by TCRdb on the reads, yielding one entry per CDR3 protein. Among 150,000 to 200,000 distinct CDR3 sequences listed, over 13% were seen once. This chain joins TRBV14 and TRBJ2-1, with D perhaps TRBD2 (6 bases). The sample comprised PBMCs. The clonotype was recovered from a human donor in good health (CMV status not recorded). Some clones in this sample may be carry-over from other donors' samples. CDR3 loop: CASSRGTPGEQFF. The CDR3 bases are TGTGCCAGCAGCCGCGGGACCCCCGGCGAGCAGTTCTTC.